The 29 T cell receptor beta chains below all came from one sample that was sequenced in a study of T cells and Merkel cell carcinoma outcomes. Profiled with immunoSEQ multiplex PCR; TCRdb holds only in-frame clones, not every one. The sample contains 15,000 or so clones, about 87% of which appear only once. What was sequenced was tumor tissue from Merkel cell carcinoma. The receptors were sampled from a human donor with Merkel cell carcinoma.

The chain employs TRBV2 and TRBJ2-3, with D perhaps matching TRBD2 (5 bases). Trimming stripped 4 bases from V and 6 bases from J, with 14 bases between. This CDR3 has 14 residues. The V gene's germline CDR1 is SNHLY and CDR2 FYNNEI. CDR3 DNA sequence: TGTGCCAGCAGTGGCGGACTGCTCCGCGATACGCAGTATTTT. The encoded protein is CASSGGLLRDTQYF. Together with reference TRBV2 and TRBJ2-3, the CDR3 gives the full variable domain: EPEVTQTPSHQVTQMGQEVILRCVPISNHLYFYWYRQILGQKVEFLVSFYNNEISEKSEIFDDQFSVERPDGSNFTLKIRSTKLEDSAMYFCASSGGLLRDTQYFGPGTRLTVL.

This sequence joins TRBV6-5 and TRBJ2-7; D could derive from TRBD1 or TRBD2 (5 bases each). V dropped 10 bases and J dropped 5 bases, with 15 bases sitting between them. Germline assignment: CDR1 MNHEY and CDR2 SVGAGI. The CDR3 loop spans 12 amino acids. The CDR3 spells CATREGVNEQYF. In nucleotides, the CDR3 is TGTGCCACCCGGGAAGGGGTCAACGAGCAGTACTTC.

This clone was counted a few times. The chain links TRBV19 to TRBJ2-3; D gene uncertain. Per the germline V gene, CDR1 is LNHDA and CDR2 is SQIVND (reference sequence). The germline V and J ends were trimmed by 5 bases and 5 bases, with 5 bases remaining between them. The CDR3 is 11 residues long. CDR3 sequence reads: CASSLGDTQYF. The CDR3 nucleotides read TGTGCCAGTAGTTTGGGAGATACGCAGTATTTT.

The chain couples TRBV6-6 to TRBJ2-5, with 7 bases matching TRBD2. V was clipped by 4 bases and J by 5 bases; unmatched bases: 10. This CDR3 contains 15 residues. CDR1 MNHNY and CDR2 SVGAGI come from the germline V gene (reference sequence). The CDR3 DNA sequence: TGTGCCAGCAGTTTCCCTAGCGGCTCCGGGGAGACCCAGTACTTC. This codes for CASSFPSGSGETQYF.

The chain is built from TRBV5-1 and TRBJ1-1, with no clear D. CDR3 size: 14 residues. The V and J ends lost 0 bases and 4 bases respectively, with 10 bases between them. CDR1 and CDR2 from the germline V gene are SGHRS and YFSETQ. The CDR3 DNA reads TGCGCCAGCAGCTTGGGAAGCCGAGCCACTGAAGCTTTCTTT. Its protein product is CASSLGSRATEAFF.

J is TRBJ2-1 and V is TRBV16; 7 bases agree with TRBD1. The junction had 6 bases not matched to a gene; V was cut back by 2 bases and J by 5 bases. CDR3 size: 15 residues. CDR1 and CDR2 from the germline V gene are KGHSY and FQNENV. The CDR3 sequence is CASSQRQGRNNEQFF. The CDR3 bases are TGTGCCAGCAGCCAACGACAGGGCCGAAACAATGAGCAGTTCTTC.

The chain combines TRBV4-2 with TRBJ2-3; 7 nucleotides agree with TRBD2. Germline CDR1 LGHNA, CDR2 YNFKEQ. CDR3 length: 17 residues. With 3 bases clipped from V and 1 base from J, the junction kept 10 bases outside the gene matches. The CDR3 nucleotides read TGTGCCAGCAGCCAGCGCTTCACGGGGGGAGGCACAGATACGCAGTATTTT. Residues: CASSQRFTGGGTDTQYF.

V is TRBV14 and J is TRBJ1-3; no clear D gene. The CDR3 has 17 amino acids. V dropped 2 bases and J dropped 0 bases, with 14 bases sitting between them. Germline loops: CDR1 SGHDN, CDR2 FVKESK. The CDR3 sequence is CASSQIGRPRSGNTIYF. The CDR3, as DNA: TGTGCCAGCAGCCAAATCGGACGGCCTCGCTCTGGAAACACCATATATTTT. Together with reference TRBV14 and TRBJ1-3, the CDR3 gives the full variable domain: EAGVTQFPSHSVIEKGQTVTLRCDPISGHDNLYWYRRVMGKEIKFLLHFVKESKQDESGMPNNRFLAERTGGTYSTLKVQPAELEDSGVYFCASSQIGRPRSGNTIYFGEGSWLTVV.

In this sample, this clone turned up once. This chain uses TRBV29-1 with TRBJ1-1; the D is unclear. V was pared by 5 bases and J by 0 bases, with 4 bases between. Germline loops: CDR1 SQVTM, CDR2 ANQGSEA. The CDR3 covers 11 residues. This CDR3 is CSVQMNTEAFF. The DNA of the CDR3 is TGCAGCGTTCAGATGAACACTGAAGCTTTCTTT.

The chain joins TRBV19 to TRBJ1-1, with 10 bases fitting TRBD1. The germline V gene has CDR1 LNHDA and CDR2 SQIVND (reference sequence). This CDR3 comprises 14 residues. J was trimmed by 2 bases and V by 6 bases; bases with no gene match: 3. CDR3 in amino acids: CASSWTGGNTEAFF. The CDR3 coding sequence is TGTGCCAGTAGCTGGACAGGGGGTAACACTGAAGCTTTCTTT.

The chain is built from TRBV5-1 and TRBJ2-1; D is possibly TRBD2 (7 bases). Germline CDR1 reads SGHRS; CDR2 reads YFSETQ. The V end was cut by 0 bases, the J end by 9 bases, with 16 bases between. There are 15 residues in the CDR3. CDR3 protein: CASSLEGEGLGEQFF. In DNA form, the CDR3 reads TGCGCCAGCAGCTTGGAGGGGGAGGGCTTGGGTGAGCAGTTCTTC.

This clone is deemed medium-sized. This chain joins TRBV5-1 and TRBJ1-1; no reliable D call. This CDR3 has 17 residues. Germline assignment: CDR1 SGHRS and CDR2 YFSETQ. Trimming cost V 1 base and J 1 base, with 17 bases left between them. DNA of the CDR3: TGCGCCAGCAGCTTGTTATCCGGAGAAAGTACGAACACTGAAGCTTTCTTT. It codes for CASSLLSGESTNTEAFF.

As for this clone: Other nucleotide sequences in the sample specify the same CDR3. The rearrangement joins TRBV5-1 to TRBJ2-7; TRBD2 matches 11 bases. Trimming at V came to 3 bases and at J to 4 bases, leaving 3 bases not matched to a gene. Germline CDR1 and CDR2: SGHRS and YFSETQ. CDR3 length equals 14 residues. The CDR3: CASSSGTSGYEQYF. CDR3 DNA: TGCGCCAGCAGCTCAGGGACTAGCGGTTACGAGCAGTACTTC.

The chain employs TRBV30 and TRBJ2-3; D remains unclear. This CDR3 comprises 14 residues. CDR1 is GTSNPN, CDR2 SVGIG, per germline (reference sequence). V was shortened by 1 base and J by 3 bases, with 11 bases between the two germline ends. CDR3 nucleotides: TGTGCCTGGAGTGGGGGAATTGGGACAGATACGCAGTATTTT. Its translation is CAWSGGIGTDTQYF.

The CDR3 loop reads CASSKDRATQETQYF. The CDR3 DNA follows: TGTGCCAGCAGCAAGGACAGGGCGACCCAAGAGACCCAGTACTTC. The gene calls are TRBV21-1 and TRBJ2-5; the table's D gene call, TRBD1, was not cross checked with the DNA. TRBV21-1 is shown as a pseudogene. CDR3 length equals 15 residues.

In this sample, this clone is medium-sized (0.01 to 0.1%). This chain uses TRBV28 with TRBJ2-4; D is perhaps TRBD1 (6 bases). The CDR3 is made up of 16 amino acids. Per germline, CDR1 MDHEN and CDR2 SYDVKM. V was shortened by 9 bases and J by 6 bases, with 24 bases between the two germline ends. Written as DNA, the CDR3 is TGTGCCAGTAAGGGGGACGGGGCATTAGTAGGAAACATTCAGTACTTC. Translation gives CASKGDGALVGNIQYF.

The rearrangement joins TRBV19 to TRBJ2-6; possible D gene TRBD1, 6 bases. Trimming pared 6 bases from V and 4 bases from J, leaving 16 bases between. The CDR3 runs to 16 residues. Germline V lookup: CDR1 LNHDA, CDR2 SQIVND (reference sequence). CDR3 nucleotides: TGTGCCAGTAGCCCAAGCAGGGGATCCGGGGCCAACGTCCTGACTTTC. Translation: CASSPSRGSGANVLTF. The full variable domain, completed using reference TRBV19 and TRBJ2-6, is DGGITQSPKYLFRKEGQNVTLSCEQNLNHDAMYWYRQDPGQGLRLIYYSQIVNDFQKGDIAEGYSVSREKKESFPLTVTSAQKNPTAFYLCASSPSRGSGANVLTFGAGSRLTVL.

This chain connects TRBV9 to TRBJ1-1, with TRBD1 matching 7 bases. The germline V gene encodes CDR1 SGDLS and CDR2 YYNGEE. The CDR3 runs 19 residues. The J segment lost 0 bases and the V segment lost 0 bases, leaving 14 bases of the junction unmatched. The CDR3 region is CASSVAPSDRTGMNTEAFF. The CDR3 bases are TGTGCCAGCAGCGTAGCCCCATCTGATAGGACAGGTATGAACACTGAAGCTTTCTTT. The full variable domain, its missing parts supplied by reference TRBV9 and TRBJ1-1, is DSGVTQTPKHLITATGQRVTLRCSPRSGDLSVYWYQQSLDQGLQFLIQYYNGEERAKGNILERFSAQQFPDLHSELNLSSLELGDSALYFCASSVAPSDRTGMNTEAFFGQGTRLTVV.

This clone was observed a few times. The CDR3 region is CASSTDRGSYEQYF. The DNA of the CDR3 is TGTGCCAGCAGTACCGACAGGGGATCCTACGAGCAGTACTTC. The V call is TRBV25-1, the J call TRBJ2-7; 8 nucleotides agree with TRBD1. The V gene's germline CDR1 is MGHDK and CDR2 SYGVNS. V gave up 5 bases and J gave up 1 base; unmatched junction bases: 4. This CDR3 has 14 amino acids.

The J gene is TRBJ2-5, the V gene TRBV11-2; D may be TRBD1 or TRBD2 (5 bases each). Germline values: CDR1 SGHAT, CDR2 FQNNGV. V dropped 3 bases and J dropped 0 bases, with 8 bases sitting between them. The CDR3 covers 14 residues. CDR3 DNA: TGTGCCAGCAGCTTTGGGGGAAACCAAGAGACCCAGTACTTC. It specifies CASSFGGNQETQYF.

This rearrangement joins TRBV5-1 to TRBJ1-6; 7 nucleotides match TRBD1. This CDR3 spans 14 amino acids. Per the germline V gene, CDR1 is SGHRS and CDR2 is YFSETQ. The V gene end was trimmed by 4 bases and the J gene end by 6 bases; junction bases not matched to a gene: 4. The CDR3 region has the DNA TGCGCCAGCAGCCCTGGGACAGCTAATTCACCCCTCCACTTT. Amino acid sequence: CASSPGTANSPLHF.

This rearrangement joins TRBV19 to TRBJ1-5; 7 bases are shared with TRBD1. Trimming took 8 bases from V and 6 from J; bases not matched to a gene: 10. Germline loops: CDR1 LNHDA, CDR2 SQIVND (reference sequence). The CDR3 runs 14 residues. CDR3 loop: CASQQGLFGQPQHF. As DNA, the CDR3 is TGTGCCAGTCAACAGGGGCTGTTTGGTCAGCCCCAGCATTTT.

CDR3 region: CASSYYQGVEAFF. The CDR3, as DNA: TGCGCCAGCAGTTATTACCAGGGGGTTGAAGCTTTCTTT. The V gene is TRBV23-1, the J gene TRBJ1-1; 7 bases match TRBD1. TRBV23-1 is an ORF for which the function is uncertain. The CDR3 is 13 amino acids. With 5 bases clipped from V and 7 bases from J, the junction kept 7 bases outside the gene matches.

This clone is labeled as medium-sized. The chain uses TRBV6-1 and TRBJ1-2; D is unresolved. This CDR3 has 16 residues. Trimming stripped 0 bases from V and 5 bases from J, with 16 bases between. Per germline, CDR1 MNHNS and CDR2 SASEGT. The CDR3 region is CASSEAGMETGYGYTF. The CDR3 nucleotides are TGTGCCAGCAGTGAAGCGGGTATGGAAACTGGGTATGGCTACACCTTC.

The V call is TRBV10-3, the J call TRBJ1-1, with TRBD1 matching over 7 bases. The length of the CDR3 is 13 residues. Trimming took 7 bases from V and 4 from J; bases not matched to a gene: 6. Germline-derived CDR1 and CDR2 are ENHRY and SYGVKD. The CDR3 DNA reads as TGTGCCATCAATCAGGGGGAAGTCACTGAAGCTTTCTTT. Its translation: CAINQGEVTEAFF.

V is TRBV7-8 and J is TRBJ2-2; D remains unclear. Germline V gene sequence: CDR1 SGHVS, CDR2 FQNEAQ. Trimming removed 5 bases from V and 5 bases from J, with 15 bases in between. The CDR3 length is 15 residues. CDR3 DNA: TGTGCCAGCAGCCAACCGGAGAGGAGAACCGGGGAGCTGTTTTTT. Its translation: CASSQPERRTGELFF.

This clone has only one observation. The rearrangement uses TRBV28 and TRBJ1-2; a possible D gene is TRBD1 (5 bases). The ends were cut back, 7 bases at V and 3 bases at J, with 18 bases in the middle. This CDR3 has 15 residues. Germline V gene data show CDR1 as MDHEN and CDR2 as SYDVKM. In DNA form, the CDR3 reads TGTGCCAGCATCCCAAGTCGGGGGGGGGACTATGGCTACACCTTC. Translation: CASIPSRGGDYGYTF.

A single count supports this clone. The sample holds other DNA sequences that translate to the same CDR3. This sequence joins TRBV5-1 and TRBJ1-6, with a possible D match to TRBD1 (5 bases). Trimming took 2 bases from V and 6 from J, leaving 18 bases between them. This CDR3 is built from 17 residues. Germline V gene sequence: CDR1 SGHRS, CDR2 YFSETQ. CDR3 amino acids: CASSLLPGPYLNSPLHF. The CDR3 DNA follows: TGCGCCAGCAGCTTACTTCCGGGACCCTACCTTAATTCACCCCTCCACTTT.

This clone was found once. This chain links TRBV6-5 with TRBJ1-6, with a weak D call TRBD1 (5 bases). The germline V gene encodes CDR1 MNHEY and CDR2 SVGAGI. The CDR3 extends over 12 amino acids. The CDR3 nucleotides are TGTGCGTGCCGTCAGGGCGATTCACCCCTCCACTTT. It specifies CACRQGDSPLHF.